This entry features one TCR beta chain sequence. The entry originates in a study of blood T cell repertoires in COVID-19. Study details: Samples came from the United States, Italy and Spain, spanning acute and convalescent COVID-19. T cells, B-cell-depleted T cells, or PBMCs provided the cDNA or gDNA that served as material.

Enrolled during active infection, Seattle patients were then followed longitudinally. The CDR3 sequence is 15 residues long. Germline V gives CDR1 LGHDT, CDR2 YNNKEL (reference sequence). The V and J ends lost 0 bases and 8 bases, in that order; junction bases with no gene match: 9. Original analysis: Scientists estimated how many nucleated cells there were by amplifying reference gene primers. Profiled with immunoSEQ multiplex PCR; TCRdb holds only in-frame clones, not every one. V and J calls and clone size are given by that table; D and trimming were obtained from the DNA. Of 150,000 to 160,000 clones detected, under 85% appear once; the ten largest clones hold 0.63%.

The sample was peripheral blood. J is TRBJ1-1 and V is TRBV3-1 (or the pseudogene TRBV3-2), with 7 bases identical to TRBD1. This clonotype was obtained from a man in his 60s with COVID-19, enrolled during active disease. In nucleotides, the CDR3 is TGTGCCAGCAGCCAAGATCCGCAGGGGGTAAGGGAAGCTTTCTTT. This codes for CASSQDPQGVREAFF.